This TCR beta chain was captured by sequencing in a study of blood T cell repertoires in COVID-19. At the level of the study: The analysed material was cDNA or gDNA that came from T cells, B-cell-depleted T cells, or PBMCs.

V was shortened by 0 bases and J by 3 bases, with 3 bases between the two germline ends. The CDR3 is 13 residues long. The germline V gene has CDR1 LGHNA and CDR2 YSLEER. Seattle's cohort entered during active infection and was followed longitudinally. Authors' analysis steps: Researchers report that nucleated cell counts were estimated from reference gene primer amplification. Produced via immunoSEQ multiplex PCR; TCRdb's table is partial and in-frame only. V, J and clone size are taken as reported in that table, and D and trimming were inferred from the DNA itself. There are 230,000 or so clones in the sample; roughly 80% occur only once, and 7.5% lies in the top ten.

Source material: peripheral blood. The chain is built from TRBV4-3 and TRBJ2-1; D is unclear. The origin of this receptor is a woman over 75 with COVID-19, enrolled during active disease. This chain's CDR3 is CASSQELYNEQFF. As DNA, the CDR3 is TGCGCCAGCAGCCAAGAACTCTACAATGAGCAGTTCTTC.